The T cell receptor (beta chain) described here comes from a study of cytomegalovirus exposure and HLA in healthy donors. About this clone itself: Its cognate antigen is unknown.

This CDR3 comprises 13 residues. The V gene's germline CDR1 is MNHNS and CDR2 SASEGT. Trimming took 6 bases from V and 2 from J, leaving 11 bases between them. Whole-study results and caveats: Some V segments, including TRBV6-2 and TRBV6-3, were excluded as indistinguishable. It was reported in a later analysis that an Asian-associated ancestry cluster showed fewer N-insertions than the roughly 670-donor mean. Cytomegalovirus association was assigned to about 150 TCR beta chains. Later analysis showed TCR association rates varying by HLA locus, highest for DRB1 and lowest for HLA-C.

The PCR made use of 60 Vbeta and 13 Jbeta primers. Sequencing used immunoSEQ multiplex PCR; TCRdb keeps in-frame clones, though not all of them. The table lists over 130,000 clones, 88% of them singletons. The clonotype comes from a woman aged 40 to 49 in good health and CMV-seronegative. Sequenced: PBMCs. The chain carries TRBV6-1 and TRBJ2-7; no clear D. The CDR3 DNA reads TGTGCCAGCAGGCCACTTCCAACCTACGAGCAGTACTTC. Translation gives CASRPLPTYEQYF.